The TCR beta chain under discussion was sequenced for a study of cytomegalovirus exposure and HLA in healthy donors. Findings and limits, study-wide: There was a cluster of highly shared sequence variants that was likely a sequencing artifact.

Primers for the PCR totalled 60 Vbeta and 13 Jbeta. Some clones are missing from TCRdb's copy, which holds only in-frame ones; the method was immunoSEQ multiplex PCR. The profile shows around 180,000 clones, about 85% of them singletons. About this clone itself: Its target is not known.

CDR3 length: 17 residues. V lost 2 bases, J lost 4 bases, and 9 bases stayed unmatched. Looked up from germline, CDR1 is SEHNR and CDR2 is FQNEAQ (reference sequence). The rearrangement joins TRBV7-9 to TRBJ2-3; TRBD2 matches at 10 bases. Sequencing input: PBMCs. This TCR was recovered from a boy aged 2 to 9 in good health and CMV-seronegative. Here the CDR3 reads CASSLYPSGSLADTQYF. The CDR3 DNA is TGTGCCAGCAGCTTATATCCTAGCGGGAGTTTAGCAGATACGCAGTATTTT.